This T cell receptor (beta chain) derives from a study of response to subunit inactivated influenza vaccine. TCRdb fed the RT-PCR reads into MiXCR, producing one record per CDR3 protein. The sample records over 650,000 distinct CDR3 sequences, roughly 20% being singletons. The CDR3 contains 14 residues. The V and J ends lost 5 bases and 2 bases respectively, with 13 bases between them. Germline V gene lookup returns CDR1 SGHDT and CDR2 YYEEEE. This clonotype was observed many times. This chain connects TRBV5-6 to TRBJ1-1; D is unclear. This specimen consisted of PBMCs from blood, obtained roughly 5 days after vaccination. The receptor's source is a man over 45 who received an inactivated influenza vaccine. The CDR3 loop reads CASSLTGINTEAFF. CDR3 bases: TGTGCCAGCAGTTTGACGGGAATTAACACTGAAGCTTTCTTT.